Sequencing of this T cell receptor (beta chain) was carried out in a study of STAT5B mutations in CD4+ large granular lymphocyte leukemia. This clone was recorded only once. The antigen is undetermined. Libraries were prepared by immunoSEQ multiplex PCR; TCRdb keeps only in-frame clonotypes and omits some of them. The data contain fewer than 40,000 clones, more than 75% of them singletons. The CDR3 length is 15 residues. Trimming cost V 4 bases and J 4 bases; bases outside gene matches: 6. Germline CDR1 and CDR2: SGHNT and YYREEE (reference sequence). Study observations and caveats: Main leukemic clonotypes were patient-specific, but about 25% appeared at low frequency elsewhere. Higher CD4+ than CD8+ T-LGLL clonality might reflect small sample size.

The chain uses TRBV5-4 and TRBJ2-5; 11 bases are a match to TRBD2. The specimen was CD4+ T cells from blood buffy coats. This receptor was obtained from a human donor in good health. CDR3 nucleotides: TGTGCCAGCAGCCGTAGCGGGGGGGTGTCAGAGACCCAGTACTTC. As protein: CASSRSGGVSETQYF.